One and the same sample provided the 20 T cell receptor beta chains below, sequenced in a study of identical twins. Each CDR3 protein is one row after TCRdb ran MiXCR on the 5' RACE reads. The sample shows about 220,000 distinct CDR3 sequences, around 6.9% of them seen only once. These sequences were also reported in another study, on yellow fever vaccine responses in identical twins.

The material sequenced was memory (CD45RO+) T cells sorted from blood. The receptors originated from a woman between 18 and 29 years old in good health.

The sample holds many counts of this clonotype. The rearrangement uses TRBV20-1 and TRBJ2-2, with 9 bases matching TRBD1. The length of the CDR3 is 15 residues. CDR1 and CDR2 from the germline V gene are DFQATT and SNEGSKA (reference sequence). With V trimmed by 4 bases and J by 3 bases, 6 bases remained unmatched. This chain's CDR3 is CSAKRQGVHTGELFF. The CDR3 DNA is TGCAGTGCTAAAAGACAGGGGGTTCACACCGGGGAGCTGTTTTTT.

This clonotype occurred a few times. V and J are TRBV20-1 and TRBJ2-7; tentatively, D is TRBD2 (5 bases). V was trimmed by 3 bases and J by 5 bases, leaving 14 bases between them. This CDR3 is built from 13 residues. CDR1 is DFQATT, CDR2 SNEGSKA, per germline (reference sequence). The CDR3 bases are TGCAGTGCTAGCCCGGCGGGCTTCCACGAGCAGTACTTC. Translation: CSASPAGFHEQYF.

The chain couples TRBV5-1 to TRBJ2-7; 16 positions agree with TRBD2. Germline CDR1 SGHRS, CDR2 YFSETQ. Unmatched junction bases numbered 16, after V lost 4 bases and J lost 9 bases. The CDR3 consists of 18 residues. CDR3 coding DNA: TGCGCCAGCAGCACCCAGGGGACTAGCGGGAGGGCCGCTTCAGGGCAGTACTTC. Protein: CASSTQGTSGRAASGQYF. The full variable domain, its missing parts supplied by reference TRBV5-1 and TRBJ2-7, is KAGVTQTPRYLIKTRGQQVTLSCSPISGHRSVSWYQQTPGQGLQFLFEYFSETQRNKGNFPGRFSGRQFSNSRSEMNVSTLELGDSALYLCASSTQGTSGRAASGQYFGPGTRLTVT.

This clonotype was observed many times. The genes are TRBV28 and TRBJ1-3, with TRBD1 as a possible D gene (5 bases). Trimming shortened V by 4 bases and J by 0 bases, and 16 bases separated the two germline ends. CDR1 MDHEN and CDR2 SYDVKM come from the germline V gene. CDR3 length: 17 residues. DNA of the CDR3: TGTGCCAGCAGTTCAGCAGGGACCCCTTCCTCTGGAAACACCATATATTTT. Its translation is CASSSAGTPSSGNTIYF. Together with reference TRBV28 and TRBJ1-3, the CDR3 gives the full variable domain: DVKVTQSSRYLVKRTGEKVFLECVQDMDHENMFWYRQDPGLGLRLIYFSYDVKMKEKGDIPEGYSVSREKKERFSLILESASTNQTSMYLCASSSAGTPSSGNTIYFGEGSWLTVV.

The chain has TRBV7-2 and TRBJ2-1; 7 nucleotides match TRBD2. With V trimmed by 5 bases and J by 12 bases, 13 bases remained unmatched. Per germline, CDR1 SGHTA and CDR2 FQGNSA. This CDR3 has 14 amino acids. Here the CDR3 DNA reads TGTGCCAGCAGCCTCAGTGGGGCTACGGGAGGGCAGTTCTTC. Its protein is CASSLSGATGGQFF.

This clonotype was seen a few times. This chain joins TRBV5-5 and TRBJ2-1; a weak D match, TRBD1 (6 bases). The CDR3 covers 12 residues. Germline V gene sequence: CDR1 SGHKS, CDR2 YYEKEE (reference sequence). V shed 3 bases and J shed 11 bases, with 12 bases lying between them. The CDR3 protein is CASSWGPLKQFF. CDR3 bases: TGTGCCAGCAGCTGGGGGCCTTTGAAGCAGTTCTTC. Based on the CDR3 plus reference TRBV5-5 and TRBJ2-1, the full variable domain is DAGVTQSPTHLIKTRGQQVTLRCSPISGHKSVSWYQQVLGQGPQFIFQYYEKEERGRGNFPDRFSARQFPNYSSELNVNALLLGDSALYLCASSWGPLKQFFGPGTRLTVL.

This clonotype was seen a few times. V gene TRBV7-2 combines with J gene TRBJ2-5; 8 bases fit TRBD2. Germline CDR1 SGHTA, CDR2 FQGNSA. This CDR3 spans 16 amino acids. J lost 2 bases, V lost 1 base, and 6 bases had no gene match. The CDR3, as DNA: TGTGCCAGCAGCTTAGTGTCTAGCGGGCCTCAAGAGACCCAGTACTTC. Translated: CASSLVSSGPQETQYF.

This clonotype showed up just a few times. The chain joins TRBV14 to TRBJ1-2; D might be TRBD1 (5 bases). The CDR3 totals 17 residues. V gave up 1 base and J gave up 0 bases, with 15 bases separating them. CDR1 SGHDN and CDR2 FVKESK come from the germline V gene. The CDR3 loop is CASSQVGNRGANYGYTF. CDR3 bases: TGTGCCAGCAGCCAAGTCGGGAATCGAGGGGCTAACTATGGCTACACCTTC.

J is TRBJ1-4 and V is TRBV14; D not resolved. Trimming left V 1 base short and J 4 bases short, with 10 bases between. The CDR3 sequence is 15 residues long. CDR1 is SGHDN and CDR2 is FVKESK in the germline V gene. CDR3 nucleotide sequence: TGTGCCAGCAGCCAAGTAGGGTGGCGTAATGAAAAACTGTTTTTT. Its protein is CASSQVGWRNEKLFF.

The V and J genes are TRBV3-1 and TRBJ2-3; 8 bases match TRBD1. Germline V lookup: CDR1 LGHDT, CDR2 YNNKEL (reference sequence). The V gene end was trimmed by 3 bases and the J gene end by 1 base; junction bases not matched to a gene: 6. The CDR3 runs to 16 residues. The CDR3 DNA is TGTGCCAGCAGCCAGCGTCCAGGGGGCGGCACAGATACGCAGTATTTT. It yields the protein CASSQRPGGGTDTQYF.

The V call is TRBV14, the J call TRBJ2-1; 8 bases map to TRBD1. Per the germline V gene, CDR1 is SGHDN and CDR2 is FVKESK. V trimming: 5 bases; J trimming: 5 bases; junction bases outside the gene matches: 8. The CDR3 covers 15 residues. CDR3 in amino acids: CASSEGQGYNNEQFF. CDR3 DNA: TGTGCCAGCAGCGAAGGACAGGGATATAACAATGAGCAGTTCTTC.

This chain uses TRBV14 with TRBJ1-3, with D unresolved. CDR1 is SGHDN, CDR2 FVKESK, per germline. This CDR3 comprises 13 residues. V gave up 8 bases and J gave up 0 bases, with 8 bases separating them. The CDR3 protein is CASALSSGNTIYF. The CDR3 DNA is TGTGCCAGCGCTCTTAGCTCTGGAAACACCATATATTTT.

The chain has TRBV6-1 and TRBJ1-3; D call uncertain. Germline-derived CDR1 and CDR2 are MNHNS and SASEGT. V was pared by 6 bases and J by 3 bases, with 3 bases between. This CDR3 has 11 amino acids. This CDR3 is CASRLGNTIYF. The DNA for the CDR3 is TGTGCCAGCAGACTTGGAAACACCATATATTTT.

In its sample, this clonotype was seen many times. This chain connects TRBV7-9 to TRBJ2-1; the D gene could be TRBD1 or TRBD2 (5 bases each). V was trimmed by 4 bases and J by 2 bases, leaving 18 bases between them. Germline loops: CDR1 SEHNR, CDR2 FQNEAQ (reference sequence). CDR3 size: 17 residues. The CDR3 loop is CASSSRDGDRTYNEQFF. The CDR3 nucleotides read TGTGCCAGCAGCTCGAGGGACGGAGATAGAACCTACAATGAGCAGTTCTTC.

The chain joins TRBV5-1 to TRBJ2-5; unclear D gene. The V gene lost 5 bases and the J gene lost 1 base, with 15 bases spanning the gap. The CDR3 loop spans 15 amino acids. Germline CDR1 and CDR2: SGHRS and YFSETQ. DNA of the CDR3: TGCGCCAGCAGTCCGGATGGGGTCCCCCAAGAGACCCAGTACTTC. Amino acid sequence: CASSPDGVPQETQYF.

V is TRBV19 and J is TRBJ2-7; TRBD1 agrees at 8 bases. This CDR3 is 14 amino acids long. Germline lookup yields CDR1 LNHDA and CDR2 SQIVND (reference sequence). Losses at the gene ends were 5 bases for V and 0 bases for J; bases not matched to a gene: 3. The CDR3 here is CASSDRGHSYEQYF. The CDR3 coding sequence is TGTGCCAGTAGTGACAGGGGCCACTCCTACGAGCAGTACTTC.

This clonotype has at least ten counts. The rearrangement links TRBV5-1 to TRBJ2-1; D gene unclear. The germline V gene encodes CDR1 SGHRS and CDR2 YFSETQ. The CDR3 loop spans 14 amino acids. V gave up 3 bases and J gave up 6 bases, with 13 bases separating them. The CDR3 protein is CASSWSLMANEQFF. CDR3 nucleotides: TGCGCCAGCAGCTGGTCCTTGATGGCCAATGAGCAGTTCTTC. The full variable domain, rest sourced from reference TRBV5-1 and TRBJ2-1, is KAGVTQTPRYLIKTRGQQVTLSCSPISGHRSVSWYQQTPGQGLQFLFEYFSETQRNKGNFPGRFSGRQFSNSRSEMNVSTLELGDSALYLCASSWSLMANEQFFGPGTRLTVL.

This rearrangement joins TRBV7-2 to TRBJ2-5, with 11 bases lining up with TRBD2. Germline-derived CDR1 and CDR2 are SGHTA and FQGNSA. Trimming cost V 1 base and J 5 bases; bases outside gene matches: 6. The length of the CDR3 is 16 residues. In nucleotides, the CDR3 is TGTGCCAGCAGCTTAGGTAGCGGGGGGGCCTTGGAGACCCAGTACTTC. This codes for CASSLGSGGALETQYF.

This clonotype was counted at least ten times. The V gene is TRBV6-5, the J gene TRBJ1-6; 7 positions match TRBD1. Losses at the gene ends were 2 bases for V and 8 bases for J; bases not matched to a gene: 9. Germline CDR1 is MNHEY and CDR2 is SVGAGI. The CDR3 contains 16 residues. CDR3 sequence reads: CASSYDAGTEHSPLHF. CDR3 nucleotide sequence: TGTGCCAGCAGTTACGACGCCGGGACAGAGCATTCACCCCTCCACTTT.

This clonotype was detected only a few times. The rearrangement joins TRBV6-4 to TRBJ2-1; maybe TRBD2 (6 bases). The V and J ends lost 3 bases and 4 bases respectively, with 13 bases between them. The CDR3 length is 15 residues. Germline V CDR1 and CDR2: MRHNA, SNTAGT. CDR3 region: CASSDRLGTYNEQFF. The CDR3 nucleotides are TGTGCCAGCAGTGATCGACTAGGAACATACAATGAGCAGTTCTTC.